The rows below give T cell receptor beta chains drawn from one sample of a study of blood T cell repertoires in COVID-19. The method was immunoSEQ multiplex PCR; TCRdb's version includes in-frame clones alone and lacks a portion of them. The data contain over 45,000 clones, roughly 91% of them singletons. Sequencing input: peripheral blood. The receptors were sampled from a man between 50 and 59 years old with active COVID-19. CDR3s include the opening cysteine and the closing phenylalanine or tryptophan. Each record gives: D gene, J gene, V gene, clone size, CDR3 DNA, CDR3 protein. A D gene is named only where the DNA matches it firmly. For some rows the clone size is stated as once, few or many, or as a class when expanded; others skip it.

TRBD2,TRBJ2-2,TRBV6-2/TRBV6-3,-,TGTGCCAGCAGTTACTCTCTAGCGGGGGGCTCTAACACCGGGGAGCTGTTTTTT,CASSYSLAGGSNTGELFF
-,TRBJ1-3,TRBV5-4,-,TGTGCCAGCAGCTTGGGTGGGGGCAGAAGAAACACCATATATTTT,CASSLGGGRRNTIYF
TRBD1,TRBJ2-2,TRBV11-2,medium-sized,TGTGCCAGCAGCTTCGGGACAGGGGACACCGGGGAGCTGTTTTTT,CASSFGTGDTGELFF
TRBD1,TRBJ2-6,TRBV3-1/TRBV3-2,-,TGTGCCAGCAGCCAAGTAGGACAGGGTACTGGGGCCAACGTCCTGACTTTC,CASSQVGQGTGANVLTF
TRBD1,TRBJ1-5,TRBV19,once,TGTGCCAGTAGTATGGGCCAGGGGGAGTATATTGGCAATCAGCCCCAGCATTTT,CASSMGQGEYIGNQPQHF
TRBD1,TRBJ2-1,TRBV3-1/TRBV3-2,-,TGTGCCAGCAGCCGGGGACAGGGTATGGATGAGCAGTTCTTC,CASSRGQGMDEQFF
-,TRBJ2-1,TRBV6-1,-,TGTGCCAGCAGTGGTGGGCAGATGATGTCGAAGCCCTACAATGAGCAGTTCTTC,CASSGGQMMSKPYNEQFF
-,TRBJ2-6,TRBV18,-,TGTGCCAGCTCTCCGGGTGGGGCCAACGTCCTGACTTTC,CASSPGGANVLTF
TRBD1,TRBJ2-3,TRBV3-1/TRBV3-2,-,TGTGCCAGCAGCGTCAGGGGGACAGATACGCAGTATTTT,CASSVRGTDTQYF
TRBD2,TRBJ2-5,TRBV9,-,TGTGCCAGCAGCGAACGGGGGGGCCCTGGGGAGACCCAGTACTTC,CASSERGGPGETQYF
-,TRBJ2-1,TRBV7-9,-,TGTGCCGAAGGGGACACCTCCTACAATGAGCAGTTCTTC,CAEGDTSYNEQFF
TRBD1,TRBJ1-2,TRBV5-4,few,TGTGCCAGCAGCTTGGTGACAGGGGAGATCTATGGCTACACCTTC,CASSLVTGEIYGYTF
-,TRBJ2-7,TRBV19,-,TGTGCCAGTAGCCACCTGCCGGGGGTCGACATTTACGAGCAGTACTTC,CASSHLPGVDIYEQYF